These 25 T cell receptor beta chains share one sample of origin, sequenced in a study of shared clonotypes between healthy human individuals. Method: immunoSEQ multiplex PCR; TCRdb's copy keeps in-frame clones and lacks some. The table shows more than 1,200,000 clones, with about 98.5% occurring only once. Sequenced material: naive CD4+ T cells sorted from blood. This sample's subset: CD45RA+ positively selected. The receptor source for this set is a young man in good health.

This clone was seen only once. This rearrangement joins TRBV7-9 to TRBJ1-1; D uncertain. CDR1 SEHNR and CDR2 FQNEAQ come from the germline V gene (reference sequence). There are 13 residues in the CDR3. The V end was cut by 5 bases, the J end by 1 base, with 8 bases between. In nucleotides, the CDR3 is TGTGCCAGCAGCCTCCATACGAACACTGAAGCTTTCTTT. Protein product: CASSLHTNTEAFF.

The chain links TRBV2 to TRBJ2-7, with D possibly being TRBD1 or TRBD2 (5 bases each). This CDR3 has 15 residues. V was trimmed by 7 bases and J by 1 base, leaving 17 bases between them. CDR1 SNHLY and CDR2 FYNNEI come from the germline V gene. As DNA, the CDR3 is TGTGCCAGCAAGGTGTGGGGGAGTCCTTCCTACGAGCAGTACTTC. Its translation is CASKVWGSPSYEQYF.

This clone has just one count. The chain recombines TRBV29-1 with TRBJ2-1; TRBD1 agrees at 9 bases. V dropped 1 base and J dropped 6; count of bases not matched to a gene: 4. Germline V gene data show CDR1 as SQVTM and CDR2 as ANQGSEA. The length of the CDR3 is 14 residues. The CDR3 region is CSVEGTGVFNEQFF. The CDR3 bases are TGCAGCGTTGAAGGGACAGGGGTATTCAATGAGCAGTTCTTC.

V usage is TRBV4-1 and J usage is TRBJ1-2; possible D gene TRBD1, 5 bases. Trimming pared 0 bases from V and 6 bases from J, leaving 23 bases between. Germline V gene lookup returns CDR1 MGHRA and CDR2 YSYEKL. The CDR3 loop spans 18 amino acids. CDR3: CASSQDGDVGEWWHGYTF. The CDR3 DNA reads TGCGCCAGCAGCCAAGATGGGGACGTGGGGGAGTGGTGGCATGGCTACACCTTC.

This clone has just one count. Other DNA variants within this sample encode the same CDR3. V gene TRBV6-5 combines with J gene TRBJ1-1; 9 nucleotides line up with TRBD1. Trimming took 7 bases from V and 4 from J; bases not matched to a gene: 4. The length of the CDR3 is 13 residues. Germline V CDR1 and CDR2: MNHEY, SVGAGI. CDR3 DNA sequence: TGTGCCAGCACCATGACAGGGGGCACTGAAGCTTTCTTT. Translating gives CASTMTGGTEAFF.

The CDR3 nucleotides read TGTGCCAGCACCTACAGGGTTGGCTATGGCTACACCTTC. Residues: CASTYRVGYGYTF. The chain employs TRBV28 and TRBJ1-2; a weak D match, TRBD1 (6 bases). Germline CDR1 and CDR2: MDHEN and SYDVKM. The CDR3 sequence is 13 residues long. V was clipped by 7 bases and J by 4 bases, with 13 bases between them.

The J gene is TRBJ1-1, the V gene TRBV5-4, with D possibly being TRBD1 (6 bases). Germline lookup yields CDR1 SGHNT and CDR2 YYREEE (reference sequence). The CDR3 runs to 15 residues. V was trimmed by 0 bases and J by 4 bases, leaving 13 bases between them. In DNA, the CDR3 is TGTGCCAGCAGCTTGGCCGGAGTACAGGGCACTGAAGCTTTCTTT. Protein product: CASSLAGVQGTEAFF.

The rearrangement uses TRBV6-1 and TRBJ2-7; D is unresolved. V was clipped by 6 bases and J by 3 bases, with 9 bases between them. The CDR3 runs 12 residues. Per germline, CDR1 MNHNS and CDR2 SASEGT. Here the CDR3 DNA reads TGTGCCAGCAGGGGTGGATACTACGAGCAGTACTTC. It codes for CASRGGYYEQYF.

In DNA, the CDR3 is TGTGCCAGCAGCTTACCGGCATCCAACTATGGCTACACCTTC. It codes for CASSLPASNYGYTF. V and J are TRBV11-2 and TRBJ1-2; D gene uncertain. This CDR3 contains 14 residues. The germline gives CDR1 SGHAT, CDR2 FQNNGV. V lost 2 bases and J lost 2, with 9 bases in between.

This chain uses TRBV19 with TRBJ2-5, with TRBD1 matching over 8 bases. The CDR3 runs 15 residues. J was trimmed by 7 bases and V by 3 bases; bases with no gene match: 10. The germline V gene has CDR1 LNHDA and CDR2 SQIVND (reference sequence). CDR3 sequence: CASSITGGLRVTQYF. The CDR3 DNA reads TGTGCCAGTAGTATCACAGGGGGTCTTCGAGTGACCCAGTACTTC.

This sequence joins TRBV9 and TRBJ2-5; 7 bases line up with TRBD1. The CDR3 length is 14 residues. Germline values: CDR1 SGDLS, CDR2 YYNGEE. V shed 2 bases and J 3 bases; nucleotides not matched to a gene: 4. CDR3 loop: CASSVRQGKETQYF. As DNA, the CDR3 is TGTGCCAGCAGCGTTAGACAGGGTAAAGAGACCCAGTACTTC.

This chain links TRBV7-9 with TRBJ2-5; 13 bases fit TRBD2. CDR1 SEHNR and CDR2 FQNEAQ come from the germline V gene (reference sequence). J was trimmed by 5 bases and V by 4 bases; bases with no gene match: 10. The CDR3 covers 17 residues. In DNA, the CDR3 is TGTGCCAGCAGCTCGGGGGGACTAGCGGGAAATTCGGAGACCCAGTACTTC. Its translation is CASSSGGLAGNSETQYF.

The gene calls are TRBV7-8 and TRBJ1-1; perhaps TRBD1 as D (5 bases). Germline V gene lookup returns CDR1 SGHVS and CDR2 FQNEAQ. V lost 2 bases to trimming and J lost 1 base, with 29 bases between them. CDR3 length equals 21 residues. The DNA of the CDR3 is TGTGCCAGCAGCTTACTAGCGCTGACACCGGGACGGACTCCGTCGAACACTGAAGCTTTCTTT. This sequence encodes CASSLLALTPGRTPSNTEAFF.

V gene TRBV29-1 combines with J gene TRBJ2-5; 9 bases are shared with TRBD2. This CDR3 is 13 amino acids long. Germline V gives CDR1 SQVTM, CDR2 ANQGSEA. V lost 4 bases and J lost 2; bases outside the gene matches: 2. The CDR3 spells CSVVLAGQETQYF. DNA of the CDR3: TGCAGCGTTGTGCTAGCGGGGCAAGAGACCCAGTACTTC. The full variable domain, completed using reference TRBV29-1 and TRBJ2-5, is SAVISQKPSRDICQRGTSLTIQCQVDSQVTMMFWYRQQPGQSLTLIATANQGSEATYESGFVIDKFPISRPNLTFSTLTVSNMSPEDSSIYLCSVVLAGQETQYFGPGTRLLVL.

The rearrangement joins TRBV11-2 to TRBJ2-1; 7 nucleotides align to TRBD1. The J segment lost 16 bases and the V segment lost 4 bases, leaving 16 bases of the junction unmatched. The CDR3 is made up of 14 amino acids. The germline V gene encodes CDR1 SGHAT and CDR2 FQNNGV. CDR3 in DNA: TGTGCCAGCAGCTCCCTGTTAGGCGCAGGGGGAATTTTCTTC. This encodes CASSSLLGAGGIFF. The full variable domain, completed using reference TRBV11-2 and TRBJ2-1, is EAGVAQSPRYKIIEKRQSVAFWCNPISGHATLYWYQQILGQGPKLLIQFQNNGVVDDSQLPKDRFSAERLKGVDSTLKIQPAKLEDSAVYLCASSSLLGAGGIFFGPGTRLTVL.

The genes are TRBV7-8 and TRBJ2-1; 9 nucleotides match TRBD2. Unmatched junction bases numbered 7, after V lost 2 bases and J lost 5 bases. The CDR3 totals 16 residues. The V gene's germline CDR1 is SGHVS and CDR2 FQNEAQ. This chain's CDR3 is CASSLLGLAPHNEQFF. The CDR3 nucleotides are TGTGCCAGCAGCTTACTGGGACTAGCTCCCCACAATGAGCAGTTCTTC.

Comments on this clone: Other DNA variants within this sample encode the same CDR3. The chain couples TRBV27 to TRBJ2-3; no definite D call. CDR3 length: 14 amino acids. Trimming took 2 bases from V and 0 from J, leaving 6 bases between them. Looked up from germline, CDR1 is MNHEY and CDR2 is SMNVEV (reference sequence). CDR3 region: CASSLGLSTDTQYF. In nucleotides, the CDR3 is TGTGCCAGCAGTTTAGGGCTAAGCACAGATACGCAGTATTTT.

The chain is built from TRBV28 and TRBJ2-5; D is ambiguous. The CDR3 has 15 amino acids. The germline V gene encodes CDR1 MDHEN and CDR2 SYDVKM. V was clipped by 6 bases and J by 5 bases, with 19 bases between them. CDR3 sequence: CASRPRELLGETQYF. The CDR3 nucleotides are TGTGCCAGCAGACCAAGGGAACTCTTGGGGGAGACCCAGTACTTC.

As regards this clone: Other nucleotide sequences from this sample produce the same CDR3. J is TRBJ2-1 and V is TRBV7-2, with TRBD1 identical over 7 bases. The germline gives CDR1 SGHTA, CDR2 FQGNSA. V was clipped by 5 bases and J by 5 bases; unmatched bases: 6. This CDR3 has 14 residues. The CDR3 DNA follows: TGTGCCAGCAGCCTCAGACAGGGAAACAATGAGCAGTTCTTC. It is translated as CASSLRQGNNEQFF. Based on the CDR3 plus reference TRBV7-2 and TRBJ2-1, the full variable domain is GAGVSQSPSNKVTEKGKDVELRCDPISGHTALYWYRQSLGQGLEFLIYFQGNSAPDKSGLPSDRFSAERTGGSVSTLTIQRTQQEDSAVYLCASSLRQGNNEQFFGPGTRLTVL.

The rearrangement joins TRBV2 to TRBJ2-5; the D call may be TRBD1 or TRBD2 (5 bases each). This CDR3 has 14 amino acids. Germline values: CDR1 SNHLY, CDR2 FYNNEI. The V end was cut by 6 bases, the J end by 5 bases, with 16 bases between. The chain's CDR3 is CASSGTQQGETQYF. The CDR3 nucleotides read TGTGCCAGCAGCGGGACCCAGCAAGGGGAGACCCAGTACTTC.

The chain is built from TRBV18 and TRBJ2-1; tentatively, D is TRBD2 (6 bases). The CDR3 covers 11 residues. Germline V gene sequence: CDR1 KGHSH, CDR2 LQKENI. V shed 3 bases and J shed 9 bases, with 6 bases lying between them. The CDR3 DNA follows: TGTGCCAGCTCACCTAGCGGTGAGCAGTTCTTC. Translated: CASSPSGEQFF.

V usage is TRBV5-4 and J usage is TRBJ1-1; no definite D call. Germline values: CDR1 SGHNT, CDR2 YYREEE (reference sequence). V was shortened by 2 bases and J by 0 bases, with 11 bases between the two germline ends. This CDR3 is built from 15 residues. This CDR3 reads CASSFLQQMNTEAFF. The CDR3 DNA reads as TGTGCCAGCAGCTTTTTACAGCAGATGAACACTGAAGCTTTCTTT.

The J gene is TRBJ1-4, the V gene TRBV5-1, with 9 bases aligning to TRBD1. The CDR3 spans 14 residues. Germline loops: CDR1 SGHRS, CDR2 YFSETQ. V shed 4 bases, J shed 7 bases, and the junction held 5 bases outside the gene matches. The CDR3 region has the DNA TGCGCCAGCAGCCCCGGGACAGGGCGTGAAAAACTGTTTTTT. It translates to CASSPGTGREKLFF.

The chain links TRBV6-6 to TRBJ2-7, with 9 nucleotides matching TRBD2. Germline V gene lookup returns CDR1 MNHNY and CDR2 SVGAGI (reference sequence). The CDR3 runs to 14 residues. Trimming took 5 bases from V and 4 from J; bases not matched to a gene: 6. The CDR3 loop reads CASSLSSGIYEQYF. Here the CDR3 DNA reads TGTGCCAGCAGTCTCTCTAGCGGGATTTACGAGCAGTACTTC.

The chain couples TRBV19 to TRBJ2-5, with D perhaps matching TRBD2 (6 bases). The CDR3 extends over 15 amino acids. Germline assignment: CDR1 LNHDA and CDR2 SQIVND (reference sequence). Trimming stripped 1 base from V and 0 bases from J, with 9 bases between. The CDR3 reads CASSIAGVYQETQYF. In nucleotides, the CDR3 is TGTGCCAGTAGTATAGCGGGGGTCTACCAAGAGACCCAGTACTTC.